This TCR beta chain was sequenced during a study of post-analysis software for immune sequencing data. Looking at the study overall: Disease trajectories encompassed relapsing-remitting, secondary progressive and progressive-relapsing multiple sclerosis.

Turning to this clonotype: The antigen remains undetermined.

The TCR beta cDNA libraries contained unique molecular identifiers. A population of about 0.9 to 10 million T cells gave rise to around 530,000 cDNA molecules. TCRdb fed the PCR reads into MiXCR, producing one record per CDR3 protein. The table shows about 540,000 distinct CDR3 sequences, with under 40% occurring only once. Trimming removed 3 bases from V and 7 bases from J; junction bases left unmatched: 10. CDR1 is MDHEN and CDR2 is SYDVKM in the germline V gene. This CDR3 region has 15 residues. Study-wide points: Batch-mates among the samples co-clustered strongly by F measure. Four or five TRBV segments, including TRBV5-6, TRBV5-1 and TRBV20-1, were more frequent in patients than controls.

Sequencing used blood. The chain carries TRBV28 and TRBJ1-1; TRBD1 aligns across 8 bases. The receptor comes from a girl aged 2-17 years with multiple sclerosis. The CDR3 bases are TGTGCCAGCAGTTTTGATTCCAGGGGGCAGAATGAAGCTTTCTTT. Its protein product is CASSFDSRGQNEAFF.